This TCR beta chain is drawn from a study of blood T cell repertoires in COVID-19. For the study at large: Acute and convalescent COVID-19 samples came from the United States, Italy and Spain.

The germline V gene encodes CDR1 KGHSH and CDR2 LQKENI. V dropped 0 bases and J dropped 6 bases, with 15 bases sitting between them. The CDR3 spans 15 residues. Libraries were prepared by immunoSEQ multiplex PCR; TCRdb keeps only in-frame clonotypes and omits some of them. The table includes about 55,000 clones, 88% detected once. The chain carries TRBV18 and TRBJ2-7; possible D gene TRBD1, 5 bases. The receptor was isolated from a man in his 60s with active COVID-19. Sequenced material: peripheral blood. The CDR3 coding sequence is TGTGCCAGCTCACCACCAAGGGGAAGGTCGAGCGAGCAGTACTTC. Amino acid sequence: CASSPPRGRSSEQYF.